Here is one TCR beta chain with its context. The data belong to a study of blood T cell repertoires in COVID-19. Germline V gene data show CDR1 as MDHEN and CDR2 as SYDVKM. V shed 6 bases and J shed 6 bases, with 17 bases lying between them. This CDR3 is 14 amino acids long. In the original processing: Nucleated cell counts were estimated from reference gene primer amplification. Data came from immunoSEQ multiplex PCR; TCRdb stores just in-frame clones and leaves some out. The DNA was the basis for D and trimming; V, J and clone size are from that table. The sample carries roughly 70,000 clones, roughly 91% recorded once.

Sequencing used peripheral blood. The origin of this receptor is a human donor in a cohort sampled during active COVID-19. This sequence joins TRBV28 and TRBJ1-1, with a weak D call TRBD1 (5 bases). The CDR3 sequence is CASRFGGSRPEAFF. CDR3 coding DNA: TGTGCCAGCAGGTTCGGGGGATCCAGGCCTGAAGCTTTCTTT.